These T cell receptor beta chains were read from a single sample in a study of T cells after yellow fever vaccination. Using its own MiXCR run on the 5' RACE reads, TCRdb lists one record per CDR3 protein. The sample contains 300,000 or so distinct CDR3 sequences, 10% to 15% of which appear only once. The starting material was CD4+ T cells sorted from PBMCs, obtained 45 days after the yellow fever booster vaccination. The source is a man aged 30-40 years who received the YFV17D yellow fever vaccine. Each CDR3 is given with its conserved first and last residue. A D gene is named only where the DNA matches it firmly. Some rows have no size entry. The others give once, few or many, or a class for an expanded clone.

D,V,J,size,length,DNA,CDR3
-,TRBV6-2/TRBV6-3,TRBJ2-4,few,14,TGTGCCAGCAGCCAGGAACCGTCCCAAAACATTCAGTACTTC,CASSQEPSQNIQYF
-,TRBV6-2/TRBV6-3,TRBJ1-3,few,17,TGTGCCAGCAGTTATGTGCGGACCCGCAGCTCTGGAAACACCATATATTTT,CASSYVRTRSSGNTIYF
-,TRBV5-6,TRBJ2-5,-,14,TGTGCCAGCAGCTTGGTTGCAAGGGCAGAGACCCAGTACTTC,CASSLVARAETQYF
-,TRBV7-9,TRBJ2-7,few,14,TGTGCCAGCAGCTTTTTGGGAGAATCCTACGAGCAGTACTTC,CASSFLGESYEQYF
TRBD2,TRBV9,TRBJ2-2,few,16,TGTGCCAGCAGCGTTACTAGCGGGAGGAACACCGGGGAGCTGTTTTTT,CASSVTSGRNTGELFF
-,TRBV12-3/TRBV12-4,TRBJ2-1,-,15,TGTGCCAGCAGACAGGACGCGAGCTCCTACAATGAGCAGTTCTTC,CASRQDASSYNEQFF
TRBD1,TRBV4-2,TRBJ1-2,few,15,TGTGCCAGCAGCCAAGCGGACAGGGGGGCCTATGGCTACACCTTC,CASSQADRGAYGYTF
-,TRBV5-1,TRBJ2-5,-,14,TGCGCCAGCAGCTACTCAAACCAGGGGGAGACCCAGTACTTC,CASSYSNQGETQYF
TRBD2,TRBV25-1,TRBJ2-1,-,16,TGTGCCAGCAGGCCCGGGACTAGCGGGAGATACAATGAGCAGTTCTTC,CASRPGTSGRYNEQFF
-,TRBV7-8,TRBJ2-7,few,13,TGTGCCAGCAGCTTAGGTCCGGGCTACGAGCAGTACTTC,CASSLGPGYEQYF
TRBD2,TRBV20-1,TRBJ2-2,-,14,TGCAGTGCTAGAGTAGCGGGAGGAGACGGGGAGCTGTTTTTT,CSARVAGGDGELFF
TRBD2,TRBV20-1,TRBJ2-1,few,17,TGCAGTGCTAGAGCAACAAAATTGGGACTAGCGGACAATGAGCAGTTCTTC,CSARATKLGLADNEQFF
-,TRBV6-1,TRBJ1-3,few,16,TGTGCCAGCAGCCAACAGGTGGGGGTGAAGAGTGGCACCATATATTTT,CASSQQVGVKSGTIYF
-,TRBV11-2,TRBJ2-1,-,12,TGTGCCAGCAGCTTACTCGCCAATGAGCAGTTCTTC,CASSLLANEQFF
TRBD1,TRBV28,TRBJ1-4,-,14,TGTGCCAGCAGGACATCAGGGGGCGGTGAAAAACTGTTTTTT,CASRTSGGGEKLFF
-,TRBV14,TRBJ1-1,few,15,TGTGCCAGCAGCCACGGGAACAGTCTTAACACTGAAGCTTTCTTT,CASSHGNSLNTEAFF
-,TRBV4-2,TRBJ2-1,once,15,TGTGCCAGCAGCCAGGTGACTGACTGGGCGGGGGAGCAGTTCTTC,CASSQVTDWAGEQFF
-,TRBV29-1,TRBJ2-2,-,13,TGCAGCGTTGATCCCCAGGCGACCGGGGAGCTTTTTTTT,CSVDPQATGELFF
-,TRBV6-5,TRBJ2-7,once,15,TGTGCCAGCAGTTACTCCTGGGGGGGGCTGAACGAGCAGTACTTC,CASSYSWGGLNEQYF
-,TRBV15,TRBJ1-5,few,15,TGTGCCACCACCCCTGGAGCCTCCACCAATCAGCCCCAGCATTTT,CATTPGASTNQPQHF
-,TRBV20-1,TRBJ1-4,few,13,TGCAGTGTAATCGGAGGCACTAATGAAAAACTGTTTTTT,CSVIGGTNEKLFF
-,TRBV6-2/TRBV6-3,TRBJ2-1,few,15,TGTGCCAGCAGTTACGGAGGGGTTCGTGTCGGTGAGCAGTTCTTC,CASSYGGVRVGEQFF
TRBD2,TRBV15,TRBJ2-7,-,16,TGTGCCACCAGCAGCGGAGTGACTAGCGGGGCCTACGAGCAGTACTTC,CATSSGVTSGAYEQYF
TRBD1,TRBV20-1,TRBJ2-3,-,13,TGCAGTGCTCAACAGGGGTACGCAGATACGCAGTATTTT,CSAQQGYADTQYF
-,TRBV11-2,TRBJ2-7,-,16,TGTGCCAGCAGCTTAGATCTAGGGGGAGGGCCCTACGAGCAGTACTTC,CASSLDLGGGPYEQYF
-,TRBV10-3,TRBJ2-4,few,16,TGTGCCACCAGAGGCCAGAGGGTAATAGGGGAAAACATTCAGTACTTC,CATRGQRVIGENIQYF
TRBD1,TRBV28,TRBJ2-4,many,15,TGTGCCAGCAGTCTGACATACAGGGGACAGGGCATTCAGTACTTC,CASSLTYRGQGIQYF
-,TRBV28,TRBJ2-6,few,15,TGTGCCAGCACCTTGGGGCGCTCTGGGGCCAACGTCCTGACTTTC,CASTLGRSGANVLTF
-,TRBV7-2,TRBJ2-5,few,15,TGTGCCAGCAGCAAAGAAGCGGGTTATCAAGAGACCCAGTACTTC,CASSKEAGYQETQYF
TRBD2,TRBV5-1,TRBJ2-7,-,15,TGCGCCAGCAGCGCCGGGGATGCGGGAGTTGTCGAGCAGTACTTC,CASSAGDAGVVEQYF
-,TRBV24-1,TRBJ2-5,-,18,TGTGCCACCAGTATTAGTAACGGGTGGGTCTTTCGGAAGGAGACCCAGTACTTC,CATSISNGWVFRKETQYF
-,TRBV27,TRBJ1-2,-,13,TGTGCCAGCAGCCTTCAGGCTGCCTATGGCTACACCTTC,CASSLQAAYGYTF
TRBD1,TRBV20-1,TRBJ1-2,-,16,TGCAGTGCTCGCCGGGACAGGAGGGAAGGTAGTGGTGGCTACACCTTC,CSARRDRREGSGGYTF
TRBD1,TRBV28,TRBJ2-6,-,21,TGTGCCAGCAGCCAACATGAATCCGGACAGGGACCCTATTCTGGGGCCAACGTCCTGACTTTC,CASSQHESGQGPYSGANVLTF
-,TRBV30,TRBJ2-2,few,14,TGTGCCTGGAGTGTAAGGGTGCGGTCCGGGGAGCTGTTTTTT,CAWSVRVRSGELFF
TRBD1,TRBV28,TRBJ2-7,-,11,TGTGCCAGCAGTTCCCCGACAGGGTTGTACTTC,CASSSPTGLYF
-,TRBV12-3/TRBV12-4,TRBJ2-2,-,15,TGTGCCAGCAGGGCGCCGGGGCACCACACCGGGGAGCTGTTTTTT,CASRAPGHHTGELFF
TRBD2,TRBV7-9,TRBJ2-1,-,15,TGTGCCAGCAGCACTGGGACTAGCGGGATGGATGAGCAGTTCTTC,CASSTGTSGMDEQFF
TRBD2,TRBV5-1,TRBJ2-3,-,16,TGCGCCAGCAGCTTGGATGGTAGCGGGAGTTCAGATACGCAGTATTTT,CASSLDGSGSSDTQYF
TRBD1,TRBV5-1,TRBJ2-3,few,14,TGCGCCAGCAGCCACGACAGGGCTACAGATACGCAGTATTTT,CASSHDRATDTQYF
-,TRBV18,TRBJ2-6,-,18,TGTGCCAGCTCACTCGTCGACAGGACGACTACTGGGGCCAACGTCCTGACTTTC,CASSLVDRTTTGANVLTF
-,TRBV20-1,TRBJ2-6,-,15,TGCAGTGCCACTCAGGGCAGCGCTGGGGCCAACGTCCTGACTTTC,CSATQGSAGANVLTF
TRBD1,TRBV12-3/TRBV12-4,TRBJ2-3,-,16,TGTGCCAGCAGTCCCCAAAGACAGGGGCCCACAGATACGCAGTATTTT,CASSPQRQGPTDTQYF
-,TRBV5-1,TRBJ2-3,few,15,TGCGCCAGCAGCTTGGGACAGACTAGCACAGATACGCAGTATTTT,CASSLGQTSTDTQYF
TRBD2,TRBV5-1,TRBJ2-1,few,18,TGCGCCAGCAGCTCCCGGACTAGCGGGAGGGCCACGTACAATGAGCAGTTCTTC,CASSSRTSGRATYNEQFF
-,TRBV4-3,TRBJ2-5,-,13,TGCGCCAGCAGCCAATCTTGGGAAGAGACCCAGTACTTC,CASSQSWEETQYF
-,TRBV18,TRBJ1-1,-,14,TGTGCCAGCTCACCGGATCAGGGGAACACTGAAGCTTTCTTT,CASSPDQGNTEAFF
-,TRBV5-1,TRBJ2-1,-,13,TGCGCCAGCAGCTTAGGGAGTCATAATGTGCAGTTCTTC,CASSLGSHNVQFF